The clone carrying this TCR beta chain was observed a few times. Isolation of PBMCs gave at least 6 million cells per sample. Samples each had at least 6 micrograms of total RNA extracted. V was trimmed by 5 bases and J by 0 bases, leaving 17 bases between them. The CDR3 extends over 15 amino acids. The germline V gene encodes CDR1 DFQATT and CDR2 SNEGSKA (reference sequence). These data originate in a study of blood T cells in healthy people across ages. Together with a sample-barcoded 5' primer, a J-beta primer mix was included in a second PCR lasting about 7 to 11 cycles. Researchers report that a template-switch adaptor with 12 random nucleotides tagged each cDNA molecule. MiXCR, run by TCRdb on the 5' RACE reads, gives a single entry per CDR3 protein. Among over 1,500,000 distinct CDR3 sequences, around 42% were seen once, and the ten largest hold about 23%.

This clonotype was sampled from a human donor in good health. The chain recombines TRBV20-1 with TRBJ2-7; D is perhaps TRBD2 (5 bases). Sequencing was performed on blood. For the CDR3, the DNA is TGCAGTGCTGTCCCGGACTCTTATTACTCCTACGAGCAGTACTTC. As protein: CSAVPDSYYSYEQYF.